The TCR beta chain under discussion was sequenced for a study of blood T cell repertoires in COVID-19. Study-wide background: The United States, Italy and Spain supplied acute and convalescent COVID-19 samples.

The authors' processing: Estimation of nucleated cell counts was performed using reference gene primer amplification. Repertoires were generated with immunoSEQ multiplex PCR, while TCRdb's copy carries only in-frame clones and drops some. V, J and clone size are taken as reported in that table, and D and trimming were inferred from the DNA itself. The sample lists fewer than 130,000 clones; 70% to 90% were seen once. Germline V gene lookup returns CDR1 LNHDA and CDR2 SQIVND (reference sequence). This CDR3 region has 16 residues. The junction had 6 bases not matched to a gene; V was cut back by 3 bases and J by 0 bases.

The clonotype was recovered from a human donor in a cohort sampled during active COVID-19. The V gene is TRBV19, the J gene TRBJ2-3; TRBD2 agrees at 7 bases. Sample: peripheral blood. CDR3 loop: CASSMFSSGSTDTQYF. CDR3 nucleotide sequence: TGTGCCAGTAGTATGTTCTCTAGCGGTAGCACAGATACGCAGTATTTT.